The subject of this entry is one TCR beta chain. Measured with immunoSEQ multiplex PCR; TCRdb has only the in-frame clones, and not every one. The table has 200,000 to 250,000 clones, roughly 80% seen once; the top ten hold roughly 9.8%. The record originates from a study of blood T cell repertoires in COVID-19. Across the study: Sample material is recorded as cDNA or gDNA derived from T cells, B-cell-depleted T cells, or PBMCs.

CDR1 SNHLY and CDR2 FYNNEI come from the germline V gene. This CDR3 is 15 amino acids long. Trimming removed 1 base at V and 5 bases at J, with 14 bases between. This TCR derives from a man older than 75 with acute or convalescent COVID-19. The sample consisted of peripheral blood. The chain couples TRBV2 to TRBJ2-5, with unresolved D. The DNA of the CDR3 is TGTGCCAGCAGTGAAGGCGGAGCTGGCGTGGAGACCCAGTACTTC. Its translation: CASSEGGAGVETQYF. Full variable domain (missing parts from reference TRBV2 and TRBJ2-5): EPEVTQTPSHQVTQMGQEVILRCVPISNHLYFYWYRQILGQKVEFLVSFYNNEISEKSEIFDDQFSVERPDGSNFTLKIRSTKLEDSAMYFCASSEGGAGVETQYFGPGTRLLVL.